These 29 T cell receptor beta chains were sequenced from one sample in a study of T cell responses to AZD1222 COVID-19 vaccine. Method: immunoSEQ multiplex PCR; TCRdb's copy keeps in-frame clones and lacks some. The repertoire holds under 200,000 clones, approximately 91% seen once, with 0.99% in the top ten. This specimen was peripheral blood, taken on day 0 of AZD1222 vaccination. These receptors all stem from an adult in good health.

The chain employs TRBV10-2 and TRBJ2-1, with D hard to call. Trimming shortened V by 6 bases and J by 2 bases, and 14 bases separated the two germline ends. CDR1 and CDR2 from the germline V gene are WSHSY and SAAADI. The CDR3 is 15 residues long. As DNA, the CDR3 is TGCGCCAGCAGCCTCCTCGAAGAAGCCTACAATGAGCAGTTCTTC. Protein: CASSLLEEAYNEQFF.

The rearrangement uses TRBV5-1 and TRBJ2-1; 9 bases are shared with TRBD1. V lost 2 bases, J lost 6 bases, and 3 bases stayed unmatched. The CDR3 is 14 amino acids. The germline gives CDR1 SGHRS, CDR2 YFSETQ. The CDR3, as DNA: TGCGCCAGCAGCTTAGGGGGACAGGGCAATGAGCAGTTCTTC. Its translation is CASSLGGQGNEQFF.

This clone came up once. This chain uses TRBV24-1 with TRBJ2-2; TRBD1 matches at 9 bases. The CDR3 spans 15 residues. In germline, CDR1 is KGHDR, CDR2 SFDVKD. V gave up 9 bases and J gave up 5 bases; unmatched junction bases: 9. CDR3 sequence: CATRPGTGKTGELFF. In DNA form, the CDR3 reads TGTGCCACCCGCCCGGGGACAGGGAAGACCGGGGAGCTGTTTTTT.

The chain couples TRBV5-1 to TRBJ2-3, with 7 bases matching TRBD1. V shed 5 bases and J 3 bases; nucleotides not matched to a gene: 12. The CDR3 extends over 16 amino acids. Per germline, CDR1 SGHRS and CDR2 YFSETQ. The CDR3 DNA sequence: TGCGCCAGCAGACCGTCGTCGGGCAGGGGGACAGATACGCAGTATTTT. Its protein is CASRPSSGRGTDTQYF.

The chain is built from TRBV7-8 and TRBJ1-6; a possible D gene is TRBD1 (6 bases). CDR1 SGHVS and CDR2 FQNEAQ come from the germline V gene. CDR3 length: 14 residues. Trimming removed 3 bases from V and 10 bases from J, with 13 bases in between. The CDR3 DNA reads TGTGCCAGCAGCTTGAAACAGGGTCAATCACCCCTCCACTTT. This gives the protein CASSLKQGQSPLHF. The whole variable domain, filled in from reference TRBV7-8 and TRBJ1-6, reads GAGVSQSPRYKVAKRGQDVALRCDPISGHVSLFWYQQALGQGPEFLTYFQNEAQLDKSGLPSDRFFAERPEGSVSTLKIQRTQQEDSAVYLCASSLKQGQSPLHFGNGTRLTVT.

V usage is TRBV6-2 or TRBV6-3 and J usage is TRBJ2-2; D is uncertain. CDR3 length: 15 amino acids. Trimming removed 0 bases at V and 0 bases at J, with 5 bases between. CDR1 and CDR2 from the germline V gene are MNHEY and SVGEGT. CDR3 loop: CASSYSATNTGELFF. DNA for the CDR3: TGTGCCAGCAGTTACTCGGCCACGAACACCGGGGAGCTGTTTTTT.

The chain carries TRBV15 and TRBJ2-7; 12 nucleotides agree with TRBD2. Trimming took 3 bases from V and 2 from J; bases not matched to a gene: 2. Germline lookup yields CDR1 LNHNV and CDR2 YYDKDF (reference sequence). The CDR3 sequence is 15 residues long. CDR3 amino acids: CATSSGLAGTYEQYF. The CDR3 bases are TGTGCCACCAGCAGTGGACTAGCGGGGACCTACGAGCAGTACTTC.

The chain couples TRBV7-3 to TRBJ2-1; the D gene is possibly TRBD2 (5 bases). V was shortened by 5 bases and J by 3 bases, with 11 bases between the two germline ends. The CDR3 extends over 14 amino acids. Looked up from germline, CDR1 is SGHTA and CDR2 is FQGTGA. This CDR3 is CASSLMTNYNEQFF. Written as DNA, the CDR3 is TGTGCCAGCAGCCTAATGACTAACTACAATGAGCAGTTCTTC.

The chain carries TRBV27 and TRBJ2-7; D unresolved. The germline V gene has CDR1 MNHEY and CDR2 SMNVEV (reference sequence). The CDR3 runs to 13 residues. Trimming pared 3 bases from V and 2 bases from J, leaving 8 bases between. This CDR3 reads CASSFSPTYEQYF. The CDR3 nucleotides are TGTGCCAGCAGTTTCAGCCCGACCTACGAGCAGTACTTC.

CDR3 DNA sequence: TGTGCCAGCAGTGAACATAGCCTAGCGGTCCTGAACACCGGGGAGCTGTTTTTT. Translation gives CASSEHSLAVLNTGELFF. The chain employs TRBV2 and TRBJ2-2; 7 bases map to TRBD2. The CDR3 loop spans 18 amino acids. V was pared by 2 bases and J by 1 base, with 10 bases of the junction left unmatched. From germline, CDR1 is SNHLY and CDR2 FYNNEI.

This CDR3 reads CATSRDLGQGDGYTF. The DNA of the CDR3 is TGTGCCACCAGCAGAGATCTCGGACAGGGGGATGGCTACACCTTC. The chain uses TRBV15 and TRBJ1-2, with TRBD1 identical over 10 bases. Germline V gene lookup returns CDR1 LNHNV and CDR2 YYDKDF (reference sequence). Losses at the gene ends were 0 bases for V and 6 bases for J; bases not matched to a gene: 4. The CDR3 has 15 residues.

This chain connects TRBV7-3 to TRBJ2-7; 8 bases map to TRBD2. Germline CDR1 reads SGHTA; CDR2 reads FQGTGA. V gave up 5 bases and J gave up 3 bases; unmatched junction bases: 9. This CDR3 region has 15 residues. CDR3 nucleotide sequence: TGTGCCAGCAGCCTACGCCCGGGGGGGAACTACGAGCAGTACTTC. Translated: CASSLRPGGNYEQYF.

The chain is built from TRBV10-3 and TRBJ1-5; 9 bases are shared with TRBD1. Germline-derived CDR1 and CDR2 are ENHRY and SYGVKD. This CDR3 comprises 14 residues. The V and J ends lost 5 bases and 7 bases, in that order; junction bases with no gene match: 6. The CDR3 nucleotides read TGTGCCATCAGTTCCCCGGGACAGGGCCAGCCCCAGCATTTT. It translates to CAISSPGQGQPQHF.

This clone came up once. The junction and the germline gene differ at one end; a read error may be behind it. V usage is TRBV20-1 and J usage is TRBJ1-2; no definite D call. The germline V gene has CDR1 DFQATT and CDR2 SNEGSKA (reference sequence). CDR3 size: 11 residues. Here the CDR3 DNA reads TGCAGTGCTGGAGACATGTATGGCTACACCTTC. It encodes CSAGDMYGYTF.

This clone was detected only a few times. The chain is built from TRBV5-1 and TRBJ1-2, with 8 bases matching TRBD1. Germline CDR1 is SGHRS and CDR2 is YFSETQ. The CDR3 is 14 amino acids. Losses at the gene ends were 5 bases for V and 2 bases for J; bases not matched to a gene: 5. The DNA of the CDR3 is TGCGCCAGCAGAGAGGGACAGGCGAACTATGGCTACACCTTC. It is translated as CASREGQANYGYTF.

This chain uses TRBV15 with TRBJ1-4; 9 bases align to TRBD1. The CDR3 sequence is 16 residues long. Losses at the gene ends were 2 bases for V and 6 bases for J; bases not matched to a gene: 7. CDR1 is LNHNV and CDR2 is YYDKDF in the germline V gene (reference sequence). CDR3 bases: TGTGCCACCAGCAGACGGCCGGGACAGGGCGATGAAAAACTGTTTTTT. Protein sequence: CATSRRPGQGDEKLFF.

The rearrangement uses TRBV5-8 and TRBJ1-5; no definite D call. This CDR3 region has 15 residues. The germline V and J ends were trimmed by 1 base and 2 bases, with 10 bases remaining between them. Per germline, CDR1 SGHTS and CDR2 YDEGEE. The CDR3 DNA sequence: TGTGCCAGCAGCTTGTACAAACACGGCAATCAGCCCCAGCATTTT. It specifies CASSLYKHGNQPQHF.

This chain joins TRBV5-1 and TRBJ1-1, with D maybe TRBD1 (5 bases). V dropped 4 bases and J dropped 7 bases, with 20 bases sitting between them. Germline CDR1 and CDR2: SGHRS and YFSETQ. The CDR3 spans 15 residues. The CDR3 spells CASSPSTAPTGEAFF. CDR3 DNA sequence: TGCGCCAGCAGCCCCTCGACAGCGCCGACGGGTGAAGCTTTCTTT.

The chain recombines TRBV15 with TRBJ1-2, with D possibly matching TRBD1 (6 bases). V was shortened by 0 bases and J by 4 bases, with 21 bases between the two germline ends. The length of the CDR3 is 18 residues. Germline V CDR1 and CDR2: LNHNV, YYDKDF (reference sequence). DNA for the CDR3: TGTGCCACCAGCAGAGATAAAGGGTCAGGGACAACCATCTATGGCTACACCTTC. Amino acid sequence: CATSRDKGSGTTIYGYTF.

This rearrangement joins TRBV5-6 to TRBJ2-7, with 12 bases lining up with TRBD1. CDR3 size: 15 residues. Germline assignment: CDR1 SGHDT and CDR2 YYEEEE. V dropped 4 bases and J dropped 9; count of bases not matched to a gene: 11. CDR3 sequence reads: CASSQPGQGAGWQYF. The CDR3 DNA is TGTGCCAGCAGCCAGCCGGGACAGGGGGCCGGGTGGCAGTACTTC.

The V call is TRBV15, the J call TRBJ2-1; 11 bases align to TRBD1. The V gene end was trimmed by 6 bases and the J gene end by 7 bases; junction bases not matched to a gene: 8. The CDR3 spans 15 residues. The germline CDR1 and CDR2 sequences are LNHNV and YYDKDF (reference sequence). CDR3 protein: CATSSDRGLTNEQFF. CDR3 nucleotide sequence: TGTGCCACCAGTTCGGACAGGGGGCTTACGAATGAGCAGTTCTTC.

The table lists this clone with a count of one. The chain joins TRBV25-1 to TRBJ1-4; D unclear. Trimming took 2 bases from V and 0 from J, leaving 7 bases between them. This CDR3 spans 15 amino acids. The germline CDR1 and CDR2 sequences are MGHDK and SYGVNS. CDR3 in DNA: TGTGCCAGCAGTGAAACGAGGGCAACTAATGAAAAACTGTTTTTT. Its protein product is CASSETRATNEKLFF. Complete variable domain (other parts from reference TRBV25-1 and TRBJ1-4): EADIYQTPRYLVIGTGKKITLECSQTMGHDKMYWYQQDPGMELHLIHYSYGVNSTEKGDLSSESTVSRIRTEHFPLTLESARPSHTSQYLCASSETRATNEKLFFGSGTQLSVL.

The J gene is TRBJ2-7, the V gene TRBV11-1, with a weak D call TRBD2 (5 bases). With 0 bases removed from V and 2 bases from J, the gap between germline ends came to 14 bases. The CDR3 is 16 residues long. Germline V gene sequence: CDR1 SGHAT, CDR2 FQDESV (reference sequence). CDR3 coding DNA: TGTGCCAGCAGCTTAGCGGAGTTGGGAGACCCCTACGAGCAGTACTTC. Protein sequence: CASSLAELGDPYEQYF.

V and J are TRBV20-1 and TRBJ2-7; 7 bases are a match to TRBD2. This CDR3 is 14 amino acids long. V gave up 3 bases and J gave up 4 bases; unmatched junction bases: 9. CDR1 and CDR2 from the germline V gene are DFQATT and SNEGSKA (reference sequence). CDR3 protein: CSASRAGLSYEQYF. CDR3 bases: TGCAGTGCTAGTAGGGCGGGACTATCGTACGAGCAGTACTTC.

The chain combines TRBV3-1 (or the pseudogene TRBV3-2) with TRBJ2-1, with TRBD2 matching over 9 bases. Germline V gene data show CDR1 as LGHDT and CDR2 as YNNKEL (reference sequence). The J segment lost 4 bases and the V segment lost 5 bases, leaving 6 bases of the junction unmatched. This CDR3 has 15 residues. The CDR3 sequence is CASSGSGGRYNEQFF. CDR3 sequence (DNA): TGTGCCAGCAGCGGCAGCGGGGGGCGGTACAATGAGCAGTTCTTC.

CDR3 sequence: CASSGPGGGINYEQYF. The CDR3 DNA follows: TGTGCCAGCAGCGGGCCGGGTGGCGGGATTAACTACGAGCAGTACTTC. V gene TRBV9 combines with J gene TRBJ2-7, with TRBD2 as a possible D gene (6 bases). The CDR3 contains 16 residues. Germline V gives CDR1 SGDLS, CDR2 YYNGEE. Trimming took off 3 bases at V and 3 bases at J, with 19 bases between the two ends. Full variable domain (remainder filled in from reference TRBV9 and TRBJ2-7): DSGVTQTPKHLITATGQRVTLRCSPRSGDLSVYWYQQSLDQGLQFLIQYYNGEERAKGNILERFSAQQFPDLHSELNLSSLELGDSALYFCASSGPGGGINYEQYFGPGTRLTVT.

V and J are TRBV6-6 and TRBJ1-6, with D perhaps matching TRBD1 (6 bases). V lost 0 bases and J lost 7, with 13 bases in between. CDR1 is MNHNY, CDR2 SVGAGI, per germline (reference sequence). This CDR3 region has 16 residues. The CDR3 sequence is CASSYSDGTGNSPLHF. CDR3 coding DNA: TGTGCCAGCAGTTACTCGGACGGTACAGGGAATTCACCCCTCCACTTT.

The chain combines TRBV12-5 with TRBJ1-5; 9 bases line up with TRBD1. The germline V gene encodes CDR1 LGHNT and CDR2 FRNRAP. The CDR3 length is 16 residues. V was pared by 5 bases and J by 3 bases, with 8 bases of the junction left unmatched. The CDR3 nucleotides read TGTGCTAGTGGTGGGGGGACAGGGAGATTCAATCAGCCCCAGCATTTT. Its protein is CASGGGTGRFNQPQHF.

The chain has TRBV3-1 (or the pseudogene TRBV3-2) and TRBJ2-7; D is unclear. V was trimmed by 4 bases and J by 3 bases, leaving 4 bases between them. This CDR3 has 11 residues. The germline CDR1 and CDR2 sequences are LGHDT and YNNKEL (reference sequence). CDR3 nucleotide sequence: TGTGCCAGCAGCCTCGGCTACGAGCAGTACTTC. Amino acids: CASSLGYEQYF.